Following are 18 T cell receptor beta chains from one sample sequenced in a study of molecular identifiers for immune sequencing clone quantification. In TCRdb, the PCR reads were re-called with MiXCR into one record per CDR3 protein. The table shows about 500,000 distinct CDR3 sequences, with around a fifth occurring only once. Sequencing was performed on naive CD8+ T cells from blood, with Jurkat cell RNA spiked in. Subset in this sample: FACS-sorted CD8+CD4-CCR7+CD45RA+ naive T cells. Every receptor here comes from a human donor in good health. Some libraries in this study had Jurkat cell RNA spiked in.

In the case of this clonotype: Just one base apart from a much larger clone, this may be a read error. The rearrangement uses TRBV12-3 or TRBV12-4 and TRBJ2-5; a weak D match, TRBD2 (6 bases). The CDR3 runs to 17 residues. The ends were cut back, 6 bases at V and 3 bases at J, with 23 bases in the middle. CDR3 sequence reads: CASRMLGWGSGEETQYF. Here the CDR3 DNA reads TGTGCCAGCAGAATGTTAGGCTGGGGCTCGGGAGAAGAGACCCAGTACTTC.

To note about this clonotype: This may be a read error: a much more frequent sequence differs by one nucleotide. V and J are TRBV7-6 and TRBJ2-3, with 10 bases lining up with TRBD2. The length of the CDR3 is 15 residues. The ends lost 5 bases at V and 14 bases at J; junction bases unmatched: 16. Germline values: CDR1 SGHVS, CDR2 FNYEAQ. CDR3 bases: TGTGCCAGCAGCGTTAGCGGGGGGTTCAGATACGTGCGGTATTTT. Translated: CASSVSGGFRYVRYF.

The gene calls are TRBV4-1 and TRBJ2-5; TRBD1 might be the D (5 bases). The CDR3 covers 14 residues. Trimming left V 1 base short and J 4 bases short, with 10 bases between. Looked up from germline, CDR1 is MGHRA and CDR2 is YSYEKL. This CDR3 is CASSQVWGGETQYF. CDR3 sequence (DNA): TGCGCCAGCAGCCAAGTCTGGGGCGGAGAGACCCAGTACTTC.

V gene TRBV19 combines with J gene TRBJ2-2, with D uncertain. CDR1 and CDR2 (germline): LNHDA, SQIVND (reference sequence). V was trimmed by 3 bases and J by 3 bases, leaving 5 bases between them. This CDR3 has 13 residues. The CDR3 loop is CASSIQDTGELFF. Written as DNA, the CDR3 is TGTGCCAGTAGTATCCAGGACACCGGGGAGCTGTTTTTT.

This clonotype occurred many times. The CDR3: CASRTPGQGANEQFF. The DNA for the CDR3 is TGTGCCAGCAGAACTCCGGGACAGGGGGCCAATGAGCAGTTCTTC. The rearrangement links TRBV7-9 to TRBJ2-1; 12 bases are a match to TRBD1. CDR1 is SEHNR and CDR2 is FQNEAQ in the germline V gene (reference sequence). V gave up 6 bases and J gave up 6 bases; unmatched junction bases: 6. CDR3 length: 15 amino acids. The whole variable domain, filled in from reference TRBV7-9 and TRBJ2-1, reads DTGVSQNPRHKITKRGQNVTFRCDPISEHNRLYWYRQTLGQGPEFLTYFQNEAQLEKSRLLSDRFSAERPKGSFSTLEIQRTEQGDSAMYLCASRTPGQGANEQFFGPGTRLTVL.

This clonotype was seen a few times. The chain recombines TRBV6-5 with TRBJ1-3, with D unclear. The V end was cut by 7 bases, the J end by 6 bases, with 13 bases between. Germline CDR1 reads MNHEY; CDR2 reads SVGAGI. The CDR3 loop spans 13 amino acids. The CDR3 DNA reads as TGTGCCAGCACCGCAATCGCGGAAAACACCATATATTTT. It encodes CASTAIAENTIYF.

The genes are TRBV7-9 and TRBJ2-1, with D perhaps matching TRBD1 or TRBD2 (5 bases each). The ends were cut back, 6 bases at V and 6 bases at J, with 18 bases in the middle. The V gene's germline CDR1 is SEHNR and CDR2 FQNEAQ (reference sequence). This CDR3 has 15 residues. The CDR3 bases are TGTGCCAGCAGAACCGGGGCAGCCCCTCTCAATGAGCAGTTCTTC. Protein: CASRTGAAPLNEQFF.

This clonotype was counted at least ten times. The chain couples TRBV7-2 to TRBJ2-1; TRBD2 aligns across 7 bases. CDR1 and CDR2 (germline): SGHTA, FQGNSA. CDR3 length: 16 amino acids. The ends lost 4 bases at V and 0 bases at J; junction bases unmatched: 6. CDR3 nucleotide sequence: TGTGCCAGCAGCTCCCGGGGGGTATTCTCCTACAATGAGCAGTTCTTC. Translated, it gives CASSSRGVFSYNEQFF.

This clonotype was picked up many times. The chain links TRBV4-1 to TRBJ2-3; D may be TRBD2 (5 bases). The CDR3 length is 15 residues. V was clipped by 1 base and J by 6 bases, with 14 bases between them. Per germline, CDR1 MGHRA and CDR2 YSYEKL. CDR3 sequence: CASSQAAPTTDTQYF. CDR3 bases: TGCGCCAGCAGCCAAGCCGCCCCGACTACCGATACGCAGTATTTT.

V gene TRBV27 combines with J gene TRBJ2-2, with D maybe TRBD2 (5 bases). Trimming cost V 5 bases and J 7 bases, with 23 bases left between them. CDR3 length: 17 amino acids. Germline V CDR1 and CDR2: MNHEY, SMNVEV (reference sequence). The CDR3 region has the DNA TGTGCCAGCAGTCACCTCCCGATGATCACTAGGGACGGGGAGCTGTTTTTT. Protein: CASSHLPMITRDGELFF.

This chain uses TRBV10-3 with TRBJ2-1; the D gene is possibly TRBD1 (5 bases). CDR3 length: 16 residues. CDR1 ENHRY and CDR2 SYGVKD come from the germline V gene. Trimming removed 7 bases from V and 0 bases from J, with 16 bases in between. CDR3 loop: CAITTTGSSSYNEQFF. CDR3 sequence (DNA): TGTGCCATCACCACAACAGGCTCGAGCTCCTACAATGAGCAGTTCTTC.

The chain carries TRBV29-1 and TRBJ1-1; possible D gene TRBD1, 5 bases. The CDR3 extends over 10 amino acids. CDR1 is SQVTM and CDR2 is ANQGSEA in the germline V gene. V dropped 2 bases and J dropped 8 bases, with 6 bases sitting between them. The DNA for the CDR3 is TGCAGCGTTGAACAGGGCGAAGCTTTCTTT. It specifies CSVEQGEAFF.

In the case of this clonotype: The junction departs from the called germline gene at one end, perhaps through a read error. CDR3 protein: CSVVGTSGRGSYDEQFF. DNA of the CDR3: TGCAGCGTTGTCGGGACTAGCGGGAGAGGGTCCTACGATGAGCAGTTCTTC. This chain uses TRBV29-1 with TRBJ2-1; TRBD2 aligns across 14 bases. This CDR3 has 17 residues. Germline CDR1 is SQVTM and CDR2 is ANQGSEA.

This clonotype has a handful of counts. The CDR3 protein is CATTWGAEAFF. The DNA for the CDR3 is TGTGCCACCACTTGGGGGGCGGAAGCTTTCTTT. This chain uses TRBV12-3 or TRBV12-4 with TRBJ1-1; D is possibly TRBD1 (6 bases). The CDR3 extends over 11 amino acids. The V end was cut by 10 bases, the J end by 8 bases, with 14 bases between.

This clonotype occurred many times. The V gene is TRBV24-1, the J gene TRBJ2-2; no clear D gene. Trimming removed 7 bases at V and 6 bases at J, with 8 bases between. The CDR3 contains 12 residues. Looked up from germline, CDR1 is KGHDR and CDR2 is SFDVKD. For the CDR3, the DNA is TGTGCCACCAGAACTCGCGCCGGGGAGCTGTTTTTT. Encoded protein: CATRTRAGELFF.

At least ten counts were recorded for this clonotype. The chain employs TRBV6-2 or TRBV6-3 and TRBJ2-5, with TRBD2 matching 12 bases. This CDR3 has 15 amino acids. Germline-derived CDR1 and CDR2 are MNHEY and SVGEGT. With V trimmed by 6 bases and J by 4 bases, 6 bases remained unmatched. The CDR3 region has the DNA TGTGCCAGCAGGCTAGCGGGGGGGCCCTTAGAGACCCAGTACTTC. It specifies CASRLAGGPLETQYF.

With respect to this clonotype: A much larger clone sits a single nucleotide away, making a read error possible. Here the CDR3 omits its conserved ending phenylalanine or tryptophan, so a read error is the likely source. The chain links TRBV6-5 to TRBJ2-3; 10 nucleotides align to TRBD2. This CDR3 has 15 amino acids. CDR1 and CDR2 (germline): MNHEY, SVGAGI. V lost 5 bases, J lost 5 bases, and 7 bases stayed unmatched. Written as DNA, the CDR3 is TGTGCCAGCAGTATTCAGCGGGGGGGCGTAGATACGCAGTATCTT. This sequence encodes CASSIQRGGVDTQYL.

This clonotype was counted ten times or more. V and J are TRBV29-1 and TRBJ2-1; a possible D gene is TRBD2 (5 bases). The length of the CDR3 is 13 residues. V was pared by 8 bases and J by 5 bases, with 16 bases between. Germline CDR1 reads SQVTM; CDR2 reads ANQGSEA. The CDR3 DNA is TGCAGCATAGAGCCCGGACTGAACAATGAGCAGTTCTTC. Protein sequence: CSIEPGLNNEQFF.